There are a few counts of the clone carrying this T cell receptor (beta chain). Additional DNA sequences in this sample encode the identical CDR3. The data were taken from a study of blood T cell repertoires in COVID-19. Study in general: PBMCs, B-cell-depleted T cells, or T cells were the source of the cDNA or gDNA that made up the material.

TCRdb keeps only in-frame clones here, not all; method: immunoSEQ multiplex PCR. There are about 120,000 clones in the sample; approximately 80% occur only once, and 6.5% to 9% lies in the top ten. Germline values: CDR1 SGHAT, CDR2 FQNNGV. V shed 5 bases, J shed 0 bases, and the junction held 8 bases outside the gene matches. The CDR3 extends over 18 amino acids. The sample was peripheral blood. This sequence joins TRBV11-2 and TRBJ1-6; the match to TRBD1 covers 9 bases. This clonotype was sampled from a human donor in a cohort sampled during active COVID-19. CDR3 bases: TGTGCCAGCAGCCTCCGACAGGGGGGTAGCTCCTATAATTCACCCCTCCACTTT. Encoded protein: CASSLRQGGSSYNSPLHF.